The rows below give T cell receptor beta chains drawn from one sample of a study of blood T cell repertoires in COVID-19. TCRdb's table, derived via immunoSEQ multiplex PCR, lists solely in-frame clones and lacks some. The table has more than 150,000 clones, roughly 90% seen once. The sample comprised peripheral blood. The receptors originated from a man between 70 and 80 years old with active or convalescent COVID-19. CDR3s include the opening cysteine and the closing phenylalanine or tryptophan. D genes are given only for firm matches. The listing skips clone size in some rows; elsewhere it reads once, few, many or a size class.

abundance,v_gene,d_gene,j_gene,CDR3aa,CDR3nt
NA,TRBV5-1,TRBD1,TRBJ1-2,CASSGNNRGRYGYTF,TGCGCCAGCAGCGGAAATAACAGGGGACGCTATGGCTACACCTTC
NA,TRBV28,NA,TRBJ1-2,CASRRQNYGYTF,TGTGCCAGCAGGCGACAAAACTATGGCTACACCTTC
NA,TRBV11-2,NA,TRBJ1-2,CASSLGSDSTNYGYTF,TGTGCCAGCAGCTTAGGCTCGGACTCGACTAACTATGGCTACACCTTC
NA,TRBV3-1/TRBV3-2,TRBD1,TRBJ2-5,CASSQEAGQGGAQYF,TGTGCCAGCAGCCAAGAAGCGGGACAGGGAGGGGCCCAGTACTTC
NA,TRBV30,NA,TRBJ1-2,CAWRGAPAELNYGYTF,TGTGCCTGGAGGGGGGCTCCGGCGGAGCTAAACTATGGCTACACCTTC
NA,TRBV20-1,TRBD1,TRBJ2-7,CSASDRVQAAYEQYF,TGCAGTGCTAGTGACAGGGTCCAAGCCGCCTACGAGCAGTACTTC
few,TRBV6-2/TRBV6-3,NA,TRBJ2-7,CASSYGGTVSYEQYF,TGTGCCAGCAGTTACGGCGGGACGGTCTCCTACGAGCAGTACTTC
NA,TRBV5-1,TRBD1,TRBJ1-1,CASSSQGVGGNTEAFF,TGCGCCAGCAGCTCCCAGGGGGTCGGGGGGAACACTGAAGCTTTCTTT
NA,TRBV16,TRBD1,TRBJ1-6,CASSRETGGDSPLHF,TGTGCCAGCAGCCGGGAGACAGGGGGAGATTCACCCCTCCACTTT
NA,TRBV28,NA,TRBJ2-5,CASSPPYSSQETQYF,TGTGCCAGCAGCCCCCCCTACAGCTCCCAAGAGACCCAGTACTTC
NA,TRBV7-2,TRBD2,TRBJ2-3,CASSLTSGGTDTQYF,TGTGCCAGCAGCCTGACTAGCGGGGGTACAGATACGCAGTATTTT
NA,TRBV6-2/TRBV6-3,NA,TRBJ1-2,CASSSGHGDGYTF,TGTGCCAGCAGCTCGGGCCACGGGGATGGCTACACCTTC
NA,TRBV5-1,NA,TRBJ1-1,CASSRGGISEAFF,TGCGCCAGCAGCAGGGGAGGTATCTCTGAAGCTTTCTTT
NA,TRBV7-9,NA,TRBJ1-5,CASSSGTHQPQHF,TGTGCCAGCAGCTCCGGGACACACCAGCCCCAGCATTTT
NA,TRBV30,TRBD2,TRBJ2-1,CAWRVITGTIYNEQFF,TGTGCCTGGAGGGTAATAACCGGGACTATCTACAATGAGCAGTTCTTC
many,TRBV27,NA,TRBJ1-2,CASSFRTGESYTF,TGTGCCAGCAGTTTCCGAACGGGAGAGTCCTACACCTTC
NA,TRBV29-1,NA,TRBJ1-1,CSVGSRRENTEAFF,TGCAGCGTTGGTTCAAGGAGGGAGAACACTGAAGCTTTCTTT
NA,TRBV29-1,NA,TRBJ2-6,CSVEGSGANVLTF,TGCAGCGTGGAGGGATCCGGGGCCAACGTCCTGACTTTC
NA,TRBV7-2,NA,TRBJ1-2,CASSQGPYGYTF,TGTGCCAGCAGCCAGGGCCCCTATGGCTACACCTTC
once,TRBV28,TRBD1,TRBJ2-2,CASSSGQRYTGELFF,TGTGCCAGCAGTTCGGGACAGCGGTACACCGGGGAGCTGTTTTTT
NA,TRBV11-2,NA,TRBJ1-2,CASSFRTARGDGYTF,TGTGCCAGCAGCTTCCGGACAGCAAGGGGAGATGGCTACACCTTC
NA,TRBV19,NA,TRBJ2-5,CASSASPTVRETQYF,TGTGCCAGTAGTGCCTCACCGACAGTGCGAGAGACCCAGTACTTC
NA,TRBV6-5,NA,TRBJ1-6,CASSYSWSGNSPLHF,TGTGCCAGCAGTTACTCGTGGTCGGGGAATTCACCCCTCCACTTT
few,TRBV9,NA,TRBJ1-2,CASSPRQATGIYGYTF,TGTGCCAGCAGCCCTAGACAGGCTACAGGGATCTATGGCTACACCTTC
NA,TRBV3-1/TRBV3-2,TRBD1,TRBJ2-5,CASSQGTGGITQETQYF,TGTGCCAGCAGCCAAGGCACAGGGGGAATCACCCAAGAGACCCAGTACTTC
NA,TRBV18,TRBD1,TRBJ1-4,CASSPNRGNEKLFF,TGTGCCAGCTCACCAAACAGGGGAAATGAAAAACTGTTTTTT
NA,TRBV12-3/TRBV12-4,NA,TRBJ1-2,CASSLVTVDGYTF,TGTGCCAGCAGTTTGGTGACAGTGGATGGCTACACCTTC
NA,TRBV4-1,NA,TRBJ1-5,CASSQVAASWPQHF,TGCGCCAGCAGCCAAGTAGCAGCATCCTGGCCCCAGCATTTT
NA,TRBV7-2,TRBD2,TRBJ2-3,CASSPRTSGSSDTQYF,TGTGCCAGCAGCCCAAGGACTAGCGGGAGTTCAGATACGCAGTATTTT
NA,TRBV4-1,TRBD1,TRBJ2-6,CASSQPSGDRGAPTGANVLTF,TGCGCCAGCAGCCAACCCTCCGGGGACAGGGGAGCTCCCACTGGGGCCAACGTCCTGACTTTC
NA,TRBV27,TRBD1,TRBJ1-6,CASSQQGTGTSSPLHF,TGTGCCAGCAGTCAACAAGGGACAGGGACTTCTTCACCCCTCCACTTT
NA,TRBV19,TRBD2,TRBJ2-3,CASSIGLAGDTQYF,TGTGCCAGTAGTATCGGACTAGCAGGTGATACGCAGTATTTT
NA,TRBV6-5,NA,TRBJ1-5,CASRRHRDQPQHF,TGTGCCAGCAGACGACATCGAGATCAGCCCCAGCATTTT
NA,TRBV27,NA,TRBJ2-7,CASSKIGGNSYEQYF,TGTGCCAGCAGTAAAATAGGGGGAAACTCCTACGAGCAGTACTTC
NA,TRBV29-1,TRBD1,TRBJ1-2,CSVAGQGGVGYTF,TGCAGCGTTGCGGGACAGGGAGGTGTTGGCTACACCTTC
NA,TRBV5-1,TRBD1,TRBJ2-5,CASSPTGGSWETQYF,TGCGCCAGCAGCCCGACAGGGGGTTCGTGGGAGACCCAGTACTTC
NA,TRBV7-2,NA,TRBJ2-3,CASSPTLSTDTQYF,TGTGCCAGCAGCCCTACCTTAAGCACAGATACGCAGTATTTT
NA,TRBV5-4,TRBD1,TRBJ1-1,CASSSDRVGFRNTEAFF,TGTGCCAGCAGCTCCGACAGGGTAGGTTTCCGAAACACTGAAGCTTTCTTT
NA,TRBV18,TRBD1,TRBJ1-1,CASSLNRGTEAFF,TGTGCCAGCTCCCTTAACAGGGGGACTGAAGCTTTCTTT
NA,TRBV18,TRBD1,TRBJ2-7,CASSPDRGVSYEQYF,TGTGCCAGCTCCCCCGACAGGGGGGTCTCCTACGAGCAGTACTTC
NA,TRBV28,TRBD1,TRBJ1-2,CASSQIQGAPGYTF,TGTGCCAGCAGTCAAATACAGGGGGCGCCGGGCTACACCTTC
NA,TRBV7-9,TRBD1,TRBJ1-4,CASRVDPWTGRNEKLFF,TGTGCCAGCAGGGTCGACCCATGGACAGGGAGGAATGAAAAACTGTTTTTT
NA,TRBV2,TRBD1,TRBJ1-5,CASSETGYQPQHF,TGTGCCAGCAGTGAGACAGGGTATCAGCCCCAGCATTTT
NA,TRBV7-2,TRBD1,TRBJ1-3,CASSFDRDSSGNTIYF,TGTGCCAGCAGCTTCGACCGGGACAGCTCTGGAAACACCATATATTTT
NA,TRBV9,NA,TRBJ2-1,CASSVGQDREQFF,TGTGCCAGCAGCGTAGGACAGGATCGGGAGCAGTTCTTC
few,TRBV7-9,TRBD1,TRBJ2-1,CASSWHRTGSYDNEQFF,TGTGCCAGCAGCTGGCATAGGACAGGGTCATACGACAATGAGCAGTTCTTC
NA,TRBV7-3,TRBD1,TRBJ2-5,CASRQTGGNETQYF,TGTGCCAGCAGACAGACAGGGGGCAACGAGACCCAGTACTTC
NA,TRBV15,TRBD2,TRBJ2-1,CATSRDRAGGLYPYNEQFF,TGTGCCACCAGCAGAGATAGGGCGGGAGGCCTATACCCGTACAATGAGCAGTTCTTC
NA,TRBV11-3,TRBD1,TRBJ2-1,CASSLRQGQSVEQFF,TGTGCCAGCAGCTTAAGACAGGGGCAAAGTGTTGAGCAGTTCTTC
NA,TRBV4-3,TRBD1,TRBJ1-4,CASSRGQESEKLFF,TGCGCCAGCAGCCGGGGACAGGAAAGTGAAAAACTGTTTTTT
NA,TRBV11-2,NA,TRBJ1-5,CASSLRGTVQPQHF,TGTGCCAGCAGCTTAAGGGGTACCGTGCAGCCCCAGCATTTT
NA,TRBV18,NA,TRBJ2-7,CASSSPTGPGLGEQYF,TGTGCCAGCTCCTCCCCCACGGGCCCCGGACTTGGCGAGCAGTACTTC
NA,TRBV5-4,TRBD1,TRBJ1-2,CASSLDGTGLGYTF,TGTGCCAGCAGCTTGGATGGGACAGGGCTTGGCTACACCTTC
NA,TRBV28,NA,TRBJ2-2,CASRPPGTGELFF,TGTGCCAGCAGGCCTCCAGGCACCGGGGAGCTGTTTTTT